This T cell receptor beta chain was documented in a study of blood T cell repertoires in COVID-19. On the study more broadly: The cDNA or gDNA used as material had been derived from T cells, B-cell-depleted T cells, or PBMCs.

In the authors' methods: For nucleated cells, counts were estimated from reference gene primer amplification. The method was immunoSEQ multiplex PCR; TCRdb's version includes in-frame clones alone and lacks a portion of them. For V, J and clone size, that table is used; D and trimming come from the DNA. The table has 200,000 to 300,000 clones, roughly 76% seen once. This CDR3 spans 12 amino acids. Trimming removed 7 bases from V and 8 bases from J; junction bases left unmatched: 3. From germline, CDR1 is SNHLY and CDR2 FYNNEI. The material sequenced was peripheral blood. The chain links TRBV2 to TRBJ1-4; 8 bases align to TRBD1. This clonotype was sampled from a woman older than 75 with COVID-19, enrolled during active disease. The CDR3, as DNA: TGTGCCAGCATAGGGACAGGCGAAAAACTGTTTTTT. Protein product: CASIGTGEKLFF.